The sequence of this TCR beta chain was determined in a study of PD-1 blockade in classical Hodgkin lymphoma. Study-level results: Complete responders' diversity at baseline resembled that of newly diagnosed patients. Significantly greater TCR diversity emerged by C4D1 in CD4+ cells but not CD8+ cells. Newly diagnosed patients were reported to exhibit reduced baseline TCR diversity relative to healthy donors.

Time point indicated: cycle 4 day 1 (C4D1), after more than five weeks of nivolumab. The patients all showed relapse after autologous stem cell transplantation, while their brentuximab vedotin exposure varied. Some clones are missing from TCRdb's copy, which holds only in-frame ones; the method was immunoSEQ multiplex PCR. Here the sample spans about 110,000 clones, approximately 89% being singletons. Details on this clone: Its target is unknown.

The source is a human donor with classical Hodgkin lymphoma. The sequenced sample was peripheral blood mononuclear cells (PBMCs), obtained before the fourth cycle of nivolumab.

Here the CDR3 reads CASSQDWAGFYEQYF. Here the CDR3 DNA reads TGTGCCAGCAGCCAAGATTGGGCGGGCTTTTACGAGCAGTACTTC. The rearrangement joins TRBV14 to TRBJ2-7; D is perhaps TRBD2 (5 bases). Trimming cost V 0 bases and J 4 bases, with 13 bases left between them. The CDR3 has 15 residues. The germline CDR1 and CDR2 sequences are SGHDN and FVKESK. Using reference TRBV14 and TRBJ2-7 for the parts outside the CDR3, the full variable domain is EAGVTQFPSHSVIEKGQTVTLRCDPISGHDNLYWYRRVMGKEIKFLLHFVKESKQDESGMPNNRFLAERTGGTYSTLKVQPAELEDSGVYFCASSQDWAGFYEQYFGPGTRLTVT.